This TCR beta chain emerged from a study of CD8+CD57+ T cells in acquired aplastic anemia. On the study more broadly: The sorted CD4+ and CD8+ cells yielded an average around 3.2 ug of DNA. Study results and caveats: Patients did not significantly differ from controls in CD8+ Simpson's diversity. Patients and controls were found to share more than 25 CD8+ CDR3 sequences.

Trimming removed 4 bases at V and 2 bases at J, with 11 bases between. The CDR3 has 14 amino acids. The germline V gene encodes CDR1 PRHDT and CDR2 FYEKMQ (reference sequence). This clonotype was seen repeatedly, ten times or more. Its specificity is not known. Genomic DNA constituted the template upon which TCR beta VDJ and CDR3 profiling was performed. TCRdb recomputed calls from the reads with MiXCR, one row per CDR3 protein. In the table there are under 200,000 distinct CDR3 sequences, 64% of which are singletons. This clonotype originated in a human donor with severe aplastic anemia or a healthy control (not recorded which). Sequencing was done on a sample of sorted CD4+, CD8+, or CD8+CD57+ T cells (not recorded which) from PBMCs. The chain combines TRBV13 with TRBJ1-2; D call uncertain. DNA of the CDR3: TGTGCCAGCAGCTCGACTGAGTCGAACTATGGCTACACCTTC. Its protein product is CASSSTESNYGYTF.